What follows are 4 T cell receptor beta chains derived from one specimen sequenced in a study of shared T cell receptors in the human thymus listed by TCRdb under 2021. Library preparation employed the immunoSEQ multiplex PCR assay. Sourced from immuneACCESS, this table was stored by TCRdb with only in-frame sequences that have V and J called. A share of the clones is absent; for the studies checked, an unresolved V gene accounts for under half, and the remainder has no known explanation. This sample has roughly 660,000 clones in its table, and 70% to 90% of those were observed once. The ten biggest clones cover approximately 0.011% of the sample. The sample also formed part of further work on human thymus T cells.

Material for sequencing was thymocytes. The receptors originated from a boy less than two years old with a congenital heart defect. Donor details come from another sample of the same person, matched by shared clones.

The chain joins TRBV18 to TRBJ2-1, with a weak D call TRBD1 (5 bases). Germline V gene sequence: CDR1 KGHSH, CDR2 LQKENI. V was pared by 4 bases and J by 0 bases, with 13 bases between. CDR3 length: 16 amino acids. As DNA, the CDR3 is TGTGCCAGCTCACGACAGACGGAAAGCTCCTACAATGAGCAGTTCTTC. Amino acids: CASSRQTESSYNEQFF. The whole variable domain, filled in from reference TRBV18 and TRBJ2-1, reads NAGVMQNPRHLVRRRGQEARLRCSPMKGHSHVYWYRQLPEEGLKFMVYLQKENIIDESGMPKERFSAEFPKEGPSILRIQQVVRGDSAAYFCASSRQTESSYNEQFFGPGTRLTVL.

CDR3: CASHWIRGCNQPQHF. The CDR3 DNA reads TGTGCCAGCCACTGGATCCGGGGTTGCAATCAGCCCCAGCATTTT. The chain employs TRBV6-1 and TRBJ1-5; D ambiguous. Per the germline V gene, CDR1 is MNHNS and CDR2 is SASEGT. The length of the CDR3 is 15 residues. V was trimmed by 8 bases and J by 2 bases, leaving 16 bases between them.

The V gene is TRBV4-3, the J gene TRBJ1-1; tentatively, D is TRBD1 (6 bases). CDR1 LGHNA and CDR2 YSLEER come from the germline V gene. The ends were cut back, 4 bases at V and 0 bases at J, with 21 bases in the middle. This CDR3 is built from 18 residues. CDR3 sequence: CASSPGQNVVILNTEAFF. CDR3 coding DNA: TGCGCCAGCAGCCCAGGACAGAATGTAGTGATTTTGAACACTGAAGCTTTCTTT.

The V gene is TRBV6-6, the J gene TRBJ2-7, with TRBD2 identical over 7 bases. Germline CDR1 MNHNY, CDR2 SVGAGI (reference sequence). The CDR3 has 13 amino acids. V was clipped by 7 bases and J by 2 bases; unmatched bases: 5. This CDR3 reads CASTLRGAYEQYF. In nucleotides, the CDR3 is TGTGCCAGCACCTTACGGGGGGCCTACGAGCAGTACTTC.